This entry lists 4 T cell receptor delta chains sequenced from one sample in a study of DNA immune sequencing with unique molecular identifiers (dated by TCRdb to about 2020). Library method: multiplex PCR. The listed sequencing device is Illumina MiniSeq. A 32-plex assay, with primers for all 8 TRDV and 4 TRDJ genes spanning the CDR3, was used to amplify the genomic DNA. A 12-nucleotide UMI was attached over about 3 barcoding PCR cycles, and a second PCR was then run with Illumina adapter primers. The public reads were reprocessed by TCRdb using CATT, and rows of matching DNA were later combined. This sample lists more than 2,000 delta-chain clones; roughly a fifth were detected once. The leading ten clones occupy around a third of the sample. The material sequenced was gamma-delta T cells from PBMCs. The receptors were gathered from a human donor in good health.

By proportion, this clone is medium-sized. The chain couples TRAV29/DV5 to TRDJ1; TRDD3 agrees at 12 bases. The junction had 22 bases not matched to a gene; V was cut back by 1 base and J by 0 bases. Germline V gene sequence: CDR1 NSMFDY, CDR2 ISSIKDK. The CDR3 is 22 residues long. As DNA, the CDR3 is TGTGCAGCAAGCACCAGAGGCTGGGGGATACGCGGGTTTCGGGGGTACACCGATAAACTCATCTTT. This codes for CAASTRGWGIRGFRGYTDKLIF.

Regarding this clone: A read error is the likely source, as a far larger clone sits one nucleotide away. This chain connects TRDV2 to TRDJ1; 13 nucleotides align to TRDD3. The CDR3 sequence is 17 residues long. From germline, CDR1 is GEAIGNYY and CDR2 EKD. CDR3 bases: TGTGCCTGTGACTTCCTACTGGGGGATACGGCCGCCGATAAACCCATCTTT. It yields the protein CACDFLLGDTAADKPIF.

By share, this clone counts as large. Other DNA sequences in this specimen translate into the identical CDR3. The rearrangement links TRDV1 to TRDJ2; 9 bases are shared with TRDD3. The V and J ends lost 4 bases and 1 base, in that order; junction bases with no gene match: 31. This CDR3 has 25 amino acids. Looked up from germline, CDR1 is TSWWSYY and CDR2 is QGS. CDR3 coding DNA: TGTGCTCTTGGGGCGATAGGCCTACCCACCGGGTACTGGGGGAGACCCCATTGTTTGACAGCACAACTCTTCTTT. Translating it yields CALGAIGLPTGYWGRPHCLTAQLFF.

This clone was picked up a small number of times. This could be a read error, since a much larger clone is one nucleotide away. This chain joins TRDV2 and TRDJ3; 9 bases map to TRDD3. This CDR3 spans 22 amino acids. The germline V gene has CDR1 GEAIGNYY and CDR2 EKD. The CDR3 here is CAFDTAGMTGGPSSWDTRQMFF. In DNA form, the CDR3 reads TGTGCCTTTGACACCGCGGGGATGACTGGGGGACCGAGCTCCTGGGACACCCGACAGATGTTTTTC.